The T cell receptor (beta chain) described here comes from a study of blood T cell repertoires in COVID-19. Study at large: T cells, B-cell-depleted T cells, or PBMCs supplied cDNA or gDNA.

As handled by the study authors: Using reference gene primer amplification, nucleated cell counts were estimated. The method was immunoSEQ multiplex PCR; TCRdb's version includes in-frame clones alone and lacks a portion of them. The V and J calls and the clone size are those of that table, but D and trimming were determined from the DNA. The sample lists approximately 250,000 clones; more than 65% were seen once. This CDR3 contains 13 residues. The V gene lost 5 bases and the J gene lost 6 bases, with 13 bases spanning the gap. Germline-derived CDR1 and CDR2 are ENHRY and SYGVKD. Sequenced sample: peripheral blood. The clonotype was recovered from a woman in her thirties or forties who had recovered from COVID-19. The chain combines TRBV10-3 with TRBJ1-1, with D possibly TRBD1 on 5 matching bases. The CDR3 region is CAISLKGYAEAFF. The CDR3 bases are TGTGCCATCAGTCTGAAGGGGTACGCTGAAGCTTTCTTT.